This entry concerns a single T cell receptor (beta chain). These data come from a study of blood T cell repertoires in COVID-19. Study context: Acute and convalescent COVID-19 specimens originated in the United States, Italy and Spain. Sources were T cells, B-cell-depleted T cells, or PBMCs; the material itself was cDNA or gDNA.

In the authors' workflow: Counts of nucleated cells, estimated from reference gene primer amplification, were obtained. TCRdb's copy holds only in-frame clones and misses some; the assay was immunoSEQ multiplex PCR. D and trimming come from the DNA, and the V and J calls and clone size come from that table. The table has under 150,000 clones, 80% to 85% seen once; the top ten hold 4%. V shed 3 bases and J shed 3 bases, with 5 bases lying between them. The CDR3 is 12 amino acids. Sequenced input: peripheral blood. V usage is TRBV12-3 or TRBV12-4 and J usage is TRBJ1-2, with D maybe TRBD1 (5 bases). This receptor was identified in a woman in her sixties with acute or convalescent COVID-19. The CDR3 loop reads CASSLTDYGYTF. The DNA for the CDR3 is TGTGCCAGCAGTTTGACAGACTATGGCTACACCTTC.